This is a list of T cell receptor beta chains from one sample in a study of CD8+ T cells in alopecia areata. Method: immunoSEQ multiplex PCR; TCRdb's copy keeps in-frame clones and lacks some. Of about 120,000 clones listed, 61% were seen once; the top ten hold approximately 5.1%. Sequencing used CD4+ T cells sorted from blood, obtained at week 4, from a patient treated with tofacitinib. These receptors were obtained from a human donor with alopecia areata. Both conserved end residues are trimmed from each CDR3. Each record gives: J gene, V gene, CDR3 protein.

j_gene: TRBJ1-6; v_gene: TRBV5-1; CDR3aa: ASSLAGTEQNSPLH
j_gene: TRBJ1-3; v_gene: TRBV9; CDR3aa: ASSVASGNTIY
j_gene: TRBJ2-5; v_gene: TRBV5-1; CDR3aa: ASSPGAGNQETQY
j_gene: TRBJ2-1; v_gene: TRBV18; CDR3aa: ASSLTMEWNEQF
j_gene: TRBJ1-2; v_gene: TRBV29-1; CDR3aa: SVAVGGRNYGYT
j_gene: TRBJ1-2; v_gene: TRBV29-1; CDR3aa: SVAIVRDDGYT
j_gene: TRBJ2-1; v_gene: TRBV6-4; CDR3aa: ASSGTSGRTEQF
j_gene: TRBJ2-7; v_gene: TRBV7-2; CDR3aa: ASSPEGRAGLPHEQY
j_gene: TRBJ1-1; v_gene: TRBV25-1; CDR3aa: ASSEAYSNTEAF
j_gene: TRBJ1-1; v_gene: TRBV29-1; CDR3aa: SVGMGVGTEAF
j_gene: TRBJ2-3; v_gene: TRBV25-1; CDR3aa: ASSGGGYTDTQY
j_gene: TRBJ2-7; v_gene: TRBV11-2; CDR3aa: ASSIYGSGRGRSYEQY
j_gene: TRBJ2-2; v_gene: TRBV2; CDR3aa: ASSAGDFNTGELF
j_gene: TRBJ2-5; v_gene: TRBV9; CDR3aa: ASSVRLAGAQETQY
j_gene: TRBJ1-1; v_gene: TRBV7-2; CDR3aa: ASRDLDRATNTEAF
j_gene: TRBJ1-1; v_gene: TRBV28; CDR3aa: ASSLLQEAF
j_gene: TRBJ2-7; v_gene: TRBV20-1; CDR3aa: SARTEYEQY
j_gene: TRBJ2-1; v_gene: TRBV7-7; CDR3aa: ASSELASPSNEQF
j_gene: TRBJ1-2; v_gene: TRBV9; CDR3aa: ASSAARTGDGYT
j_gene: TRBJ2-5; v_gene: TRBV11-2; CDR3aa: ASRHGQETQY
j_gene: TRBJ1-1; v_gene: TRBV5-6; CDR3aa: ASSLDRGNTEAF
j_gene: TRBJ1-2; v_gene: TRBV9; CDR3aa: ASSALGTANGYT
j_gene: TRBJ1-5; v_gene: TRBV5-1; CDR3aa: ASSLSGAQPQH
j_gene: TRBJ1-6; v_gene: TRBV7-9; CDR3aa: ASRGRSGTGDSPLH
j_gene: TRBJ1-5; v_gene: TRBV23-1; CDR3aa: ASSQSDRKKPQH
j_gene: TRBJ1-5; v_gene: TRBV2; CDR3aa: ASRTTNQPQH
j_gene: TRBJ1-5; v_gene: TRBV2; CDR3aa: ASLRDRSNQPQH
j_gene: TRBJ1-6; v_gene: TRBV7-2; CDR3aa: ASSSHRTGNNSPLH
j_gene: TRBJ2-3; v_gene: TRBV4-2; CDR3aa: ASSQDLDTQY
j_gene: TRBJ1-5; v_gene: TRBV29-1; CDR3aa: SVGEGSRVGGPQH
j_gene: TRBJ2-1; v_gene: TRBV5-6; CDR3aa: ASSFGVHEQF
j_gene: TRBJ1-2; v_gene: TRBV5-6; CDR3aa: ASSTRANYGYT
j_gene: TRBJ2-2; v_gene: TRBV11-2; CDR3aa: ASSLANGYTGELF
j_gene: TRBJ1-4; v_gene: TRBV4-1; CDR3aa: ASSLFGGEKLF
j_gene: TRBJ2-3; v_gene: TRBV19; CDR3aa: ASSTPRELDTQY
j_gene: TRBJ2-4; v_gene: TRBV18; CDR3aa: ASSPPGRLAKNIQY
j_gene: TRBJ2-1; v_gene: TRBV15; CDR3aa: ATSRVGRDSYNEQF
j_gene: TRBJ2-2; v_gene: TRBV10-3; CDR3aa: AINGESGELF
j_gene: TRBJ2-3; v_gene: TRBV29-1; CDR3aa: SVVTIGGTDTQY
j_gene: TRBJ2-1; v_gene: TRBV5-1; CDR3aa: ASSQTQHADEQF
j_gene: TRBJ2-5; v_gene: TRBV6-6; CDR3aa: ASSAGTIKETQY
j_gene: TRBJ2-7; v_gene: TRBV7-9; CDR3aa: ASSLAGTIYEQY
j_gene: TRBJ2-5; v_gene: TRBV10-3; CDR3aa: AISDDRAGGQETQY
j_gene: TRBJ1-5; v_gene: TRBV7-9; CDR3aa: ASSLDRSQPQH
j_gene: TRBJ1-2; v_gene: TRBV6-5; CDR3aa: ASSYLGGGYT